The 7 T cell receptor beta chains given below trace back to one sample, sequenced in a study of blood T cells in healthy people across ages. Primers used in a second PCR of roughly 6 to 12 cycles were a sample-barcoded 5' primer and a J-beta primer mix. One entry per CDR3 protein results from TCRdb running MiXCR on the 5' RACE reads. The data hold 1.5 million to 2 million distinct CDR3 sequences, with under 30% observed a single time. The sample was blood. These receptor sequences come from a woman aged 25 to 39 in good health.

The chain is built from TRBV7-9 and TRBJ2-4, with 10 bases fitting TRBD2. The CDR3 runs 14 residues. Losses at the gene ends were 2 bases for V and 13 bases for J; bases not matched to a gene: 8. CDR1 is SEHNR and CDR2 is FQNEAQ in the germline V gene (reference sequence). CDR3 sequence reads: CASSLSASGGEQYF. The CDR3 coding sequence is TGTGCCAGCAGCTTATCGGCTAGCGGGGGTGAGCAGTACTTC.

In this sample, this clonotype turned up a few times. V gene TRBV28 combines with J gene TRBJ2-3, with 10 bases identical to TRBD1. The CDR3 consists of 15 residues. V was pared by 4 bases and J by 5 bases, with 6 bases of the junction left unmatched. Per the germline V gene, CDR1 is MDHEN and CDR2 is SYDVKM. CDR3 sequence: CASSSGTGVGDTQYF. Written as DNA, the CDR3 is TGTGCCAGCAGTTCTGGGACAGGGGTGGGAGATACGCAGTATTTT.

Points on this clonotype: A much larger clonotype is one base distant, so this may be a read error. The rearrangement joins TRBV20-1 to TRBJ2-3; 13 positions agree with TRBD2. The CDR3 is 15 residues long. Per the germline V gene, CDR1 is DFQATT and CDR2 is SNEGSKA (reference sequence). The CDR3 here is CSARTSGGGPDAQYF. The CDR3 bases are TGCAGTGCACGGACTAGCGGGGGTGGCCCAGATGCGCAGTATTTT.

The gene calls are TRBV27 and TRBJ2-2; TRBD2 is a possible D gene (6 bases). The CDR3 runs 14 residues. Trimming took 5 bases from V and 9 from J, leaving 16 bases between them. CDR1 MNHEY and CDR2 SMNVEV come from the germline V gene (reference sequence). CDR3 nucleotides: TGTGCCAGCAGTGCCCCCGGCGGGGCTAGGGAGCTGTTTTTT. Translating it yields CASSAPGGARELFF.

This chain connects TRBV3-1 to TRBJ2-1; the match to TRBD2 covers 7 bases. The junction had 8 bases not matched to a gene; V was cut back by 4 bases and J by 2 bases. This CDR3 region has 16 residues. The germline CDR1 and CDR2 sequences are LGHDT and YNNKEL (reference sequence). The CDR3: CASSRPVGGAYNEQFF. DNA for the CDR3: TGTGCCAGCAGCCGACCAGTTGGGGGGGCCTACAATGAGCAGTTCTTC.

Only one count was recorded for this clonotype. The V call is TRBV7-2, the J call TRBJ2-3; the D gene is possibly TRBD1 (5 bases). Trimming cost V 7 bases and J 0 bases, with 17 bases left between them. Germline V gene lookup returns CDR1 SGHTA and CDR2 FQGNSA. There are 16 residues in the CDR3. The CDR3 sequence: CASNPWGAVSTDTQYF. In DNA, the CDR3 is TGTGCCAGCAACCCTTGGGGCGCAGTTAGCACAGATACGCAGTATTTT.

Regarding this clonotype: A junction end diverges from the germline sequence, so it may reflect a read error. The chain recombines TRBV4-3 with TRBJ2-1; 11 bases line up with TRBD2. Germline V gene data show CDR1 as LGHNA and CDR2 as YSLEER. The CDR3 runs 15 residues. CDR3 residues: CTSSRGNSGRDEQFF. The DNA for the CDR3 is TGCACCAGCAGCCGGGGAAATAGCGGGAGGGATGAGCAGTTCTTC.